The 27 T cell receptor beta chains below come from one sample, sequenced in a study of human T cells and chemical hapten exposure. Sample time point: patch test 1, 2 weeks after DPC sensitization. Treatment defined: therapeutic diphenylcyclopropenone sensitization with weekly scalp DPC. Via MiXCR, TCRdb re-called the RACE reads, giving one row per CDR3 protein. Among tens of thousands of distinct CDR3 sequences listed, about 10% were seen once. The sequencing used whole blood, collected in connection with sensitization to the hapten diphenylcyclopropenone (DPC). These receptors came from a woman aged 45-65 years with alopecia areata. Some clones in this sample may be carry-over from other donors' samples.

There are many counts of this clonotype. V and J are TRBV20-1 and TRBJ2-1; D gene ambiguous. This CDR3 has 10 amino acids. V was pared by 4 bases and J by 8 bases, with 6 bases between. Germline V CDR1 and CDR2: DFQATT, SNEGSKA (reference sequence). Here the CDR3 reads CSATRDEQFF. The CDR3 DNA sequence: TGCAGTGCTACCCGGGATGAGCAGTTCTTC.

This clonotype was counted once. This clone may be a read error of a much larger clone one base away. This chain links TRBV3-1 with TRBJ1-5, with D uncertain. V was trimmed by 3 bases and J by 3 bases, leaving 12 bases between them. Per germline, CDR1 LGHDT and CDR2 YNNKEL (reference sequence). The CDR3 is 15 residues long. CDR3: CASSHSGWNNQPQHF. For the CDR3, the DNA is TGTGCCAGCAGCCATTCCGGATGGAACAATCAGCCCCAGCATTTT.

The chain carries TRBV7-3 and TRBJ2-1; D tentatively reads TRBD1 or TRBD2 (5 bases each). The germline gives CDR1 SGHTA, CDR2 FQGTGA. Between the trimmed V and J ends, which lost 5 bases and 10 bases, there was a span of 15 bases. This CDR3 spans 13 amino acids. The CDR3 DNA reads as TGTGCCAGCAGCGTAGAACCGGGACGCGAGCAGTTCTTC. It yields the protein CASSVEPGREQFF.

This clonotype was observed a few times. V usage is TRBV23-1 and J usage is TRBJ2-4, with D unresolved. TRBV23-1 is given ORF status, its function remaining uncertain. Trimming left V 0 bases short and J 5 bases short, with 11 bases between. This CDR3 is 15 amino acids long. In DNA, the CDR3 is TGCGCCAGCAGTCAATCCGTGGGTGCGCAAAACATTCAGTACTTC. Its translation is CASSQSVGAQNIQYF.

This clonotype came up many times. The gene calls are TRBV29-1 and TRBJ1-1; D is undetermined. V lost 6 bases to trimming and J lost 1 base, with 12 bases between them. Germline CDR1 reads SQVTM; CDR2 reads ANQGSEA. The CDR3 extends over 13 amino acids. This CDR3 reads CSVPGWQNTEAFF. The DNA for the CDR3 is TGCAGCGTGCCGGGATGGCAGAACACTGAAGCTTTCTTT.

This clonotype was counted many times. The chain carries TRBV12-3 or TRBV12-4 and TRBJ2-3; 7 bases agree with TRBD2. The CDR3 has 15 amino acids. V lost 1 base to trimming and J lost 2 bases; unmatched junction nucleotides: 3. The CDR3 region has the DNA TGTGCCAGCAGTTTAGTACTAGCGAACACAGATACGCAGTATTTT. This gives the protein CASSLVLANTDTQYF.

This clonotype was found a few times. This chain links TRBV12-3 or TRBV12-4 with TRBJ1-2; weak D call: TRBD1 (5 bases). Trimming left V 3 bases short and J 4 bases short, with 15 bases between. The length of the CDR3 is 15 residues. The CDR3 reads CASSFRGDPSYGYTF. The CDR3, as DNA: TGTGCCAGCAGTTTCCGGGGGGACCCCTCCTATGGCTACACCTTC.

This clonotype was seen repeatedly, ten times or more. This rearrangement joins TRBV12-3 or TRBV12-4 to TRBJ2-7; D is possibly TRBD1 (6 bases). The germline V and J ends were trimmed by 6 bases and 1 base, with 10 bases remaining between them. The CDR3 totals 13 residues. The CDR3 here is CASRNRESYEQYF. The CDR3 region has the DNA TGTGCCAGCAGGAACAGGGAATCCTACGAGCAGTACTTC.

This sequence joins TRBV7-3 and TRBJ2-5; tentatively, D is TRBD1 (5 bases). This CDR3 contains 15 residues. Per germline, CDR1 SGHTA and CDR2 FQGTGA. The V end lost 2 bases, the J end lost 5 bases, and 15 bases lay between the germline ends. CDR3 DNA sequence: TGTGCCAGCAGCTTAGGGGTCAGGGCTAAGGAGACCCAGTACTTC. This gives the protein CASSLGVRAKETQYF. Full variable domain (outside the CDR3, taken from reference TRBV7-3 and TRBJ2-5): GAGVSQTPSNKVTEKGKYVELRCDPISGHTALYWYRQSLGQGPEFLIYFQGTGAADDSGLPNDRFFAVRPEGSVSTLKIQRTERGDSAVYLCASSLGVRAKETQYFGPGTRLLVL.

The sample holds many counts of this clonotype. The chain links TRBV28 to TRBJ1-5; D is perhaps TRBD1 (6 bases). Looked up from germline, CDR1 is MDHEN and CDR2 is SYDVKM. CDR3 size: 16 residues. Trimming pared 8 bases from V and 0 bases from J, leaving 17 bases between. CDR3 nucleotides: TGTGCCAGCGGGGGCAGGGGCATGTTTAGCAATCAGCCCCAGCATTTT. Translation gives CASGGRGMFSNQPQHF.

This clonotype showed up many times. The rearrangement joins TRBV28 to TRBJ1-5; D is uncertain. In germline, CDR1 is MDHEN, CDR2 SYDVKM. The CDR3 spans 12 residues. V was clipped by 6 bases and J by 4 bases, with 7 bases between them. The CDR3 protein is CASRLSNQPQHF. CDR3 bases: TGTGCCAGCAGATTAAGTAATCAGCCCCAGCATTTT.

In this sample, this clonotype turned up many times. The V and J genes are TRBV4-2 and TRBJ2-3, with unresolved D. The CDR3 has 14 residues. Germline V gene sequence: CDR1 LGHNA, CDR2 YNFKEQ. The germline V and J ends were trimmed by 4 bases and 0 bases, with 8 bases remaining between them. The CDR3 is CASSPHYSTDTQYF. CDR3 nucleotides: TGTGCCAGCAGCCCCCACTACAGCACAGATACGCAGTATTTT.

The table lists this clonotype with many counts. The chain links TRBV7-2 to TRBJ1-3, with 9 bases aligning to TRBD1. This CDR3 region has 15 residues. V dropped 5 bases and J dropped 8; count of bases not matched to a gene: 10. CDR1 SGHTA and CDR2 FQGNSA come from the germline V gene. The CDR3 loop is CASSPTGTGTYTIYF. The CDR3 nucleotides are TGTGCCAGCAGCCCTACCGGGACAGGGACTTACACCATATATTTT.

The V and J genes are TRBV4-3 and TRBJ2-7, with no clear D. CDR3 length equals 15 residues. CDR1 is LGHNA, CDR2 YSLEER, per germline. V lost 0 bases and J lost 0, with 9 bases in between. In nucleotides, the CDR3 is TGCGCCAGCAGCCAAGATCCAGCGAGCTCCTACGAGCAGTACTTC. This gives the protein CASSQDPASSYEQYF.

The chain employs TRBV6-2 or TRBV6-3 and TRBJ2-1, with TRBD2 identical over 8 bases. Germline V gene data show CDR1 as MNHEY and CDR2 as SVGEGT. CDR3 size: 14 residues. The J segment lost 0 bases and the V segment lost 7 bases, leaving 2 bases of the junction unmatched. This CDR3 is CASNRGGSYNEQFF. The CDR3, as DNA: TGTGCCAGCAACCGGGGGGGCTCCTACAATGAGCAGTTCTTC.

This clonotype was recorded a few times. The chain has TRBV9 and TRBJ2-1, with TRBD1 matching 7 bases. V lost 2 bases, J lost 7 bases, and 9 bases stayed unmatched. The CDR3 covers 15 residues. CDR1 SGDLS and CDR2 YYNGEE come from the germline V gene. CDR3 region: CASSVGQGVYNEQFF. CDR3 sequence (DNA): TGTGCCAGCAGCGTTGGGCAGGGGGTTTATAATGAGCAGTTCTTC. Full variable domain (remainder filled in from reference TRBV9 and TRBJ2-1): DSGVTQTPKHLITATGQRVTLRCSPRSGDLSVYWYQQSLDQGLQFLIQYYNGEERAKGNILERFSAQQFPDLHSELNLSSLELGDSALYFCASSVGQGVYNEQFFGPGTRLTVL.

The V and J genes are TRBV3-1 and TRBJ1-2; D gene ambiguous. This CDR3 contains 15 residues. V lost 1 base and J lost 6, with 15 bases in between. Per germline, CDR1 LGHDT and CDR2 YNNKEL (reference sequence). This CDR3 is CASSQVSTASNGYTF. CDR3 bases: TGTGCCAGCAGCCAAGTGTCCACAGCCTCCAATGGCTACACCTTC.

The V call is TRBV11-2, the J call TRBJ2-1, with 11 nucleotides matching TRBD2. The CDR3 covers 16 residues. The germline V gene encodes CDR1 SGHAT and CDR2 FQNNGV. Losses at the gene ends were 5 bases for V and 3 bases for J; bases not matched to a gene: 6. The CDR3 region has the DNA TGTGCCAGCAGCATAGGGACTAGCGGACTCTACAATGAGCAGTTCTTC. Protein product: CASSIGTSGLYNEQFF.

The table lists this clonotype with many counts. J is TRBJ1-1 and V is TRBV18; no firm D call. The V end was cut by 3 bases, the J end by 5 bases, with 10 bases between. Germline V gives CDR1 KGHSH, CDR2 LQKENI. The length of the CDR3 is 13 residues. DNA of the CDR3: TGTGCCAGCTCACCCTATAGCGGGACTGAAGCTTTCTTT. This gives the protein CASSPYSGTEAFF.

This clonotype was found a few times. V and J are TRBV7-9 and TRBJ2-3, with 12 bases matching TRBD2. Germline CDR1 and CDR2: SEHNR and FQNEAQ (reference sequence). The CDR3 totals 15 residues. With 4 bases clipped from V and 4 bases from J, the junction kept 3 bases outside the gene matches. Here the CDR3 reads CASSWTSGVPDTQYF. In DNA form, the CDR3 reads TGTGCCAGCAGCTGGACTAGCGGGGTCCCAGATACGCAGTATTTT. The variable domain in full, with the rest retrieved from reference TRBV7-9 and TRBJ2-3, is DTGVSQNPRHKITKRGQNVTFRCDPISEHNRLYWYRQTLGQGPEFLTYFQNEAQLEKSRLLSDRFSAERPKGSFSTLEIQRTEQGDSAMYLCASSWTSGVPDTQYFGPGTRLTVL.

In this sample, this clonotype turned up a few times. CDR3: CSVASVRAMTDTQYF. In DNA, the CDR3 is TGCAGCGTTGCGTCTGTGAGGGCTATGACAGATACGCAGTATTTT. V is TRBV29-1 and J is TRBJ2-3, with D possibly being TRBD2 (5 bases). Trimming removed 4 bases from V and 3 bases from J, with 17 bases in between. This CDR3 region has 15 residues. CDR1 is SQVTM, CDR2 ANQGSEA, per germline.

In DNA, the CDR3 is TGCAGTGCCGTCCTTGGGCTTAATGAAAAACTGTTTTTT. It yields the protein CSAVLGLNEKLFF. The rearrangement joins TRBV20-1 to TRBJ1-4; D is ambiguous. Deletions cut 6 bases from V and 4 bases from J, with 12 bases between. The V gene's germline CDR1 is DFQATT and CDR2 SNEGSKA (reference sequence). The CDR3 is 13 residues long.

The sample holds many counts of this clonotype. This chain links TRBV20-1 with TRBJ2-1, with D perhaps TRBD1 or TRBD2 (5 bases each). V was shortened by 3 bases and J by 12 bases, with 18 bases between the two germline ends. This CDR3 has 13 amino acids. Germline V gives CDR1 DFQATT, CDR2 SNEGSKA (reference sequence). CDR3 nucleotide sequence: TGCAGTGCTAGCAGGGAGCGAGCGTTTTGGCAGTTCTTC. Its translation is CSASRERAFWQFF.

This clonotype was recorded a few times. The chain joins TRBV7-9 to TRBJ1-6, with D unclear. V lost 8 bases, J lost 7 bases, and 15 bases lay in between. Germline loops: CDR1 SEHNR, CDR2 FQNEAQ (reference sequence). This CDR3 has 14 amino acids. CDR3 sequence (DNA): TGTGCCAGCCGCAGTGAGGTGAACAATTCACCCCTCCACTTT. It encodes CASRSEVNNSPLHF.

This clonotype was seen a few times. The CDR3 loop reads CASSSPDNEQFF. CDR3 bases: TGTGCCAGCAGTTCGCCCGACAATGAGCAGTTCTTC. The J gene is TRBJ2-1, the V gene TRBV28; D remains ambiguous. CDR1 is MDHEN, CDR2 SYDVKM, per germline. V was cut by 4 bases and J by 5 bases, with 6 bases left in between. The CDR3 consists of 12 residues.

This clonotype has only a few counts. The V call is TRBV5-1, the J call TRBJ1-4; 10 bases align to TRBD1. The trim removed 4 bases at V and 8 bases at J, leaving 8 bases unmatched. This CDR3 is 15 amino acids long. Germline V gene lookup returns CDR1 SGHRS and CDR2 YFSETQ. CDR3 amino acids: CASSRWTGGLEKLFF. As DNA, the CDR3 is TGCGCCAGCAGCCGGTGGACAGGGGGTTTGGAAAAACTGTTTTTT.

This clonotype was seen ten or more times. The chain employs TRBV5-1 and TRBJ2-2, with 9 nucleotides matching TRBD2. This CDR3 comprises 16 residues. Germline V lookup: CDR1 SGHRS, CDR2 YFSETQ. J was trimmed by 3 bases and V by 3 bases; bases with no gene match: 6. The CDR3, as DNA: TGCGCCAGCAGCTATTCCGGGACTAGCTACACCGGGGAGCTGTTTTTT. Its translation is CASSYSGTSYTGELFF.